Below are 24 T cell receptor beta chains sequenced from a single sample in a study of cytomegalovirus exposure and HLA in healthy donors (dated by TCRdb to 2016 to 2017). Library preparation employed the immunoSEQ multiplex PCR assay. The multiplex PCR relied on a mix of 60 forward primers for TCR Vbeta segments and 13 reverse primers for TCR Jbeta segments. TCRdb's version of the immuneACCESS table is confined to in-frame rearrangements and falls short of the full clone set. An unresolved V gene accounts for under half of the shortfall where checked; the remainder is of unknown origin. The sample contains 150,000 to 200,000 clones, 55% to 65% of them found a single time. Of the sample, 2.5% to 3.5% falls within the top ten clones. Sequences were obtained from PBMCs. The receptors derive from a man aged 35 to 55 in good health and CMV-seronegative.

This clone was observed a handful of times. V and J are TRBV6-5 and TRBJ1-5, with TRBD1 matching over 7 bases. The CDR3 runs 14 residues. Germline trimming cut 5 bases from V and 7 bases from J; bases unmatched to any gene: 8. Germline values: CDR1 MNHEY, CDR2 SVGAGI. The CDR3 DNA reads as TGTGCCAGCAGTCCGCGACAGGGTCGGCAGCCCCAGCATTTT. Amino acid sequence: CASSPRQGRQPQHF.

The V gene is TRBV5-4, the J gene TRBJ2-5; D is uncertain. Trimming took 5 bases from V and 3 from J, leaving 11 bases between them. The CDR3 totals 13 residues. Germline V gives CDR1 SGHNT, CDR2 YYREEE (reference sequence). CDR3: CASSDLTKETQYF. In DNA, the CDR3 is TGTGCCAGCAGTGATTTAACTAAAGAGACCCAGTACTTC.

The chain recombines TRBV28 with TRBJ1-2; the match to TRBD1 covers 10 bases. Germline V gives CDR1 MDHEN, CDR2 SYDVKM. The CDR3 length is 15 residues. The trim removed 4 bases at V and 8 bases at J, leaving 10 bases unmatched. CDR3 sequence reads: CASSSTGTGDFGYTF. The CDR3 region has the DNA TGTGCCAGCAGTTCAACCGGGACAGGGGACTTCGGCTACACCTTC.

V gene TRBV4-3 combines with J gene TRBJ1-6; D not resolved. The length of the CDR3 is 15 residues. From germline, CDR1 is LGHNA and CDR2 YSLEER. Trimming removed 4 bases from V and 4 bases from J, with 11 bases in between. The CDR3 sequence: CASSPVRQYNSPLHF. CDR3 sequence (DNA): TGCGCCAGCAGCCCCGTACGTCAGTATAATTCACCCCTCCACTTT.

The table lists this clone with a count of one. The chain employs TRBV7-8 and TRBJ2-4; tentative D call: TRBD1 (6 bases). V lost 1 base, J lost 1 base, and 8 bases lay in between. CDR1 SGHVS and CDR2 FQNEAQ come from the germline V gene. The CDR3 runs 15 residues. CDR3 DNA: TGTGCCAGCAGCTTAGGGACAGTTGCCAAAAACATTCAGTACTTC. It yields the protein CASSLGTVAKNIQYF.

This clone has a single count. The chain employs TRBV6-4 and TRBJ2-1; 10 bases fit TRBD2. The CDR3 extends over 15 amino acids. The ends lost 4 bases at V and 4 bases at J; junction bases unmatched: 4. Germline values: CDR1 MRHNA, CDR2 SNTAGT. The CDR3 DNA is TGTGCCAGCAGTGGGCTAGCGGGGGTGTACAATGAGCAGTTCTTC. It codes for CASSGLAGVYNEQFF.

The genes are TRBV9 and TRBJ2-7, with 12 positions matching TRBD2. The CDR3 spans 17 residues. The J segment lost 5 bases and the V segment lost 0 bases, leaving 9 bases of the junction unmatched. Germline V lookup: CDR1 SGDLS, CDR2 YYNGEE. The CDR3 coding sequence is TGTGCCAGCAGCGTAGATGCTAGCGGGGGGGCGAGGAACGAGCAGTACTTC. This codes for CASSVDASGGARNEQYF.

This rearrangement joins TRBV19 to TRBJ2-3; D perhaps matches TRBD1 (7 bases). The V and J ends lost 4 bases and 4 bases respectively, with 18 bases between them. The germline gives CDR1 LNHDA, CDR2 SQIVND (reference sequence). This CDR3 region has 16 residues. The CDR3 sequence: CASSTKQGRIADTQYF. DNA of the CDR3: TGTGCCAGTAGTACGAAACAGGGGAGGATTGCAGATACGCAGTATTTT.

This clone was picked up a small number of times. J is TRBJ1-1 and V is TRBV27, with TRBD1 matching 11 bases. The germline V gene encodes CDR1 MNHEY and CDR2 SMNVEV (reference sequence). CDR3 length: 18 residues. After removal of 0 bases from V and 8 bases from J, the junction contained 14 bases not matched to a gene. The CDR3 loop is CASSLSPGGTGGIVEAFF. The CDR3 nucleotides read TGTGCCAGCAGTTTATCCCCAGGCGGGACAGGGGGTATCGTCGAAGCTTTCTTT.

This clone came up once. The V gene is TRBV7-2, the J gene TRBJ2-5, with TRBD2 identical over 9 bases. The CDR3 is 16 residues long. Germline assignment: CDR1 SGHTA and CDR2 FQGNSA. V gave up 0 bases and J gave up 5 bases; unmatched junction bases: 7. CDR3 in amino acids: CASSLAGSGSWETQYF. The CDR3 DNA is TGTGCCAGCAGCTTAGCGGGTAGCGGGAGTTGGGAGACCCAGTACTTC. Looking up the rest from reference TRBV7-2 and TRBJ2-5 gives the full variable domain: GAGVSQSPSNKVTEKGKDVELRCDPISGHTALYWYRQSLGQGLEFLIYFQGNSAPDKSGLPSDRFSAERTGGSVSTLTIQRTQQEDSAVYLCASSLAGSGSWETQYFGPGTRLLVL.

This clone was observed a single time. The rearrangement uses TRBV7-9 and TRBJ2-3, with 7 positions matching TRBD1. The J segment lost 2 bases and the V segment lost 1 base, leaving 3 bases of the junction unmatched. The germline gives CDR1 SEHNR, CDR2 FQNEAQ (reference sequence). The CDR3 runs 15 residues. The DNA for the CDR3 is TGTGCCAGCAGCTTAGGCGACAGGGACACAGATACGCAGTATTTT. It encodes CASSLGDRDTDTQYF.

This clone was observed a handful of times. V is TRBV5-6 and J is TRBJ2-3, with 8 bases identical to TRBD1. V lost 4 bases to trimming and J lost 6 bases; unmatched junction nucleotides: 10. There are 15 residues in the CDR3. Germline loops: CDR1 SGHDT, CDR2 YYEEEE. The CDR3 region has the DNA TGTGCCAGCAGCCCGGGACAGGCTCCCTGGGATACGCAGTATTTT. This translates into CASSPGQAPWDTQYF.

This clone was counted only a few times. The CDR3 bases are TGTGCCAGCAGCCCGGGACTGCCTGGGGCCTACGAGCAGTACTTC. Protein: CASSPGLPGAYEQYF. The V call is TRBV14, the J call TRBJ2-7, with TRBD2 as a possible D gene (6 bases). V lost 4 bases to trimming and J lost 2 bases, with 15 bases between them. CDR3 length equals 15 residues. Germline V lookup: CDR1 SGHDN, CDR2 FVKESK.

This clone has more than one count but fewer than ten. The chain joins TRBV7-3 to TRBJ1-1; 7 positions match TRBD1. There are 13 residues in the CDR3. The J segment lost 4 bases and the V segment lost 5 bases, leaving 4 bases of the junction unmatched. Germline V gene lookup returns CDR1 SGHTA and CDR2 FQGTGA. The DNA of the CDR3 is TGTGCCAGCAGCGTAAACAGGGGCACTGAAGCTTTCTTT. It encodes CASSVNRGTEAFF.

The chain is built from TRBV6-6 and TRBJ1-1; 10 bases are a match to TRBD1. V trimming: 5 bases; J trimming: 6 bases; junction bases outside the gene matches: 3. Germline V CDR1 and CDR2: MNHNY, SVGAGI (reference sequence). The CDR3 is 13 residues long. The CDR3 reads CASSHGTGAEAFF. CDR3 DNA: TGTGCCAGCAGTCACGGGACAGGGGCTGAAGCTTTCTTT.

This clone has just a few counts. J is TRBJ2-5 and V is TRBV21-1; TRBD1, as called in the table, went unchecked against the DNA. TRBV21-1 is labeled a pseudogene. The CDR3 has 13 amino acids. The CDR3 coding sequence is TGTGCCAGCAACAACCTTAACAAAGAGACCCAGTACTTC. Translating gives CASNNLNKETQYF.

V gene TRBV20-1 combines with J gene TRBJ2-5, with D possibly being TRBD2 (5 bases). V was cut by 7 bases and J by 3 bases, with 9 bases left in between. CDR1 is DFQATT and CDR2 is SNEGSKA in the germline V gene (reference sequence). The CDR3 is 11 amino acids. CDR3 DNA: TGCAGTGTAGCCGGGGAAGAGACCCAGTACTTC. Protein: CSVAGEETQYF.

This chain uses TRBV29-1 with TRBJ1-1; D uncertain. The V end lost 5 bases, the J end lost 3 bases, and 19 bases lay between the germline ends. In germline, CDR1 is SQVTM, CDR2 ANQGSEA. The CDR3 has 15 residues. CDR3 DNA: TGCAGCGTTTGGTACTCGGGATTTAAGGACACTGAAGCTTTCTTT. This gives the protein CSVWYSGFKDTEAFF.

Only one count was recorded for this clone. The J gene is TRBJ1-6, the V gene TRBV10-3; possibly TRBD1 for D (6 bases). Germline V gene sequence: CDR1 ENHRY, CDR2 SYGVKD. V shed 7 bases and J shed 10 bases, with 14 bases lying between them. This CDR3 is 13 amino acids long. CDR3 nucleotides: TGTGCCATCAACGGGGGGCCCAACTCACCCCTCCACTTT. Residues: CAINGGPNSPLHF.

The V gene is TRBV10-3, the J gene TRBJ2-1, with D tentatively TRBD1 (6 bases). Germline loops: CDR1 ENHRY, CDR2 SYGVKD. With 7 bases removed from V and 5 bases from J, the gap between germline ends came to 15 bases. CDR3 size: 14 residues. CDR3 nucleotides: TGTGCCATCACCCCAGGGGACCGGAACAATGAGCAGTTCTTC. This translates into CAITPGDRNNEQFF.

J is TRBJ1-1 and V is TRBV5-4; 11 positions agree with TRBD1. CDR1 and CDR2 (germline): SGHNT, YYREEE (reference sequence). The CDR3 length is 13 residues. V lost 0 bases to trimming and J lost 11 bases; unmatched junction nucleotides: 3. The CDR3 nucleotides are TGTGCCAGCAGCTTGGAGCGGACAGGGGGCGCTTTCTTT. Translated, it gives CASSLERTGGAFF.

V usage is TRBV18 and J usage is TRBJ1-2, with D unclear. Trimming cost V 2 bases and J 0 bases, with 10 bases left between them. CDR1 and CDR2 (germline): KGHSH, LQKENI. The CDR3 covers 15 residues. The CDR3 coding sequence is TGTGCCAGCTCACCATTGGCGGGGTCTAACTATGGCTACACCTTC. Its protein product is CASSPLAGSNYGYTF. The full variable domain, with the rest looked up from reference TRBV18 and TRBJ1-2, is NAGVMQNPRHLVRRRGQEARLRCSPMKGHSHVYWYRQLPEEGLKFMVYLQKENIIDESGMPKERFSAEFPKEGPSILRIQQVVRGDSAAYFCASSPLAGSNYGYTFGSGTRLTVV.

The rearrangement joins TRBV19 to TRBJ2-2, with 9 nucleotides matching TRBD1. Germline CDR1 and CDR2: LNHDA and SQIVND (reference sequence). The CDR3 length is 16 residues. The trim removed 6 bases at V and 5 bases at J, leaving 10 bases unmatched. Here the CDR3 DNA reads TGTGCCAGTAGCCCACAGGGGGCTCGGTGGACCGGGGAGCTGTTTTTT. It encodes CASSPQGARWTGELFF.

This clone has only one observation. The chain employs TRBV5-6 and TRBJ2-2; D might be TRBD1 (6 bases). CDR1 SGHDT and CDR2 YYEEEE come from the germline V gene. Trimming took 4 bases from V and 0 from J, leaving 13 bases between them. This CDR3 contains 16 residues. Here the CDR3 reads CASSGGRASNTGELFF. The CDR3 bases are TGTGCCAGCAGCGGGGGCCGGGCGTCGAACACCGGGGAGCTGTTTTTT.